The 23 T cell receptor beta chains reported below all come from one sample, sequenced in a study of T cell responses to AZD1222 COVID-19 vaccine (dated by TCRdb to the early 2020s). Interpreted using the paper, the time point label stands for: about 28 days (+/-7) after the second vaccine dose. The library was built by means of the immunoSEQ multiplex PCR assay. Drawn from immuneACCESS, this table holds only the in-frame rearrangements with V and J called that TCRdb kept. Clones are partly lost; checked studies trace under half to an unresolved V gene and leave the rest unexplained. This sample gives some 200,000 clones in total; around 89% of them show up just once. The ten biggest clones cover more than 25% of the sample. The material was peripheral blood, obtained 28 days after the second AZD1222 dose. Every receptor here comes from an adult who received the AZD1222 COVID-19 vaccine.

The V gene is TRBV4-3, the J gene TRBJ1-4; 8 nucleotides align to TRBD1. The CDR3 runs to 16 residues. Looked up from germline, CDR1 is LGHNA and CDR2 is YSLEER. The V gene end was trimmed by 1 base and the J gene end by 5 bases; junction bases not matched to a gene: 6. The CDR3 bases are TGCGCCAGCAGCCAAGGAGGTCAGGGGGCGAATGAAAAACTGTTTTTT. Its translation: CASSQGGQGANEKLFF.

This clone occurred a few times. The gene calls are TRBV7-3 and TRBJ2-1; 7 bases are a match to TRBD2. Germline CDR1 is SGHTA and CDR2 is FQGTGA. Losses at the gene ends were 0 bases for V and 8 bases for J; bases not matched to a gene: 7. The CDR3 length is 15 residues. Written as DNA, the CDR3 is TGTGCCAGCAGCTTAACTCTAGCGGACGGGGATGAGCAGTTCTTC. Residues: CASSLTLADGDEQFF.

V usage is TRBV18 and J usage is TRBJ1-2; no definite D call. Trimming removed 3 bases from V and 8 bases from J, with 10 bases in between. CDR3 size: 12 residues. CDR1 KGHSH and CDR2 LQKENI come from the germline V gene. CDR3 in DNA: TGTGCCAGCTCACCGACCCGCGAAGGCTACACCTTC. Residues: CASSPTREGYTF.

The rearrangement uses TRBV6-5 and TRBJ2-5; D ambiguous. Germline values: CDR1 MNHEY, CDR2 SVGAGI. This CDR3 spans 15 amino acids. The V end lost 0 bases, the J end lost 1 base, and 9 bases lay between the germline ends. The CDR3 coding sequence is TGTGCCAGCAGTTACTCAAGCTACCTCCAAGAGACCCAGTACTTC. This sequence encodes CASSYSSYLQETQYF.

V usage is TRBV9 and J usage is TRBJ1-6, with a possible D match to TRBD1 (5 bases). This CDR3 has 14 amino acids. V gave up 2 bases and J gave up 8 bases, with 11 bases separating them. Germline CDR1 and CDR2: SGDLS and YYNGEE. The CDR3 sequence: CASSVGRVDSPLHF. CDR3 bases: TGTGCCAGCAGCGTTGGCAGGGTGGATTCACCCCTCCACTTT. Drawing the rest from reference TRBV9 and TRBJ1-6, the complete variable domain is DSGVTQTPKHLITATGQRVTLRCSPRSGDLSVYWYQQSLDQGLQFLIQYYNGEERAKGNILERFSAQQFPDLHSELNLSSLELGDSALYFCASSVGRVDSPLHFGNGTRLTVT.

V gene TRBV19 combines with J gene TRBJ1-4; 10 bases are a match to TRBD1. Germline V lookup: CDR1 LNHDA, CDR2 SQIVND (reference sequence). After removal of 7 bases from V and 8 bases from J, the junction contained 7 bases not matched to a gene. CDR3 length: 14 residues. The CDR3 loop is CASKPGQGKEKLFF. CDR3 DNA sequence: TGTGCCAGTAAGCCGGGACAGGGGAAAGAAAAACTGTTTTTT.

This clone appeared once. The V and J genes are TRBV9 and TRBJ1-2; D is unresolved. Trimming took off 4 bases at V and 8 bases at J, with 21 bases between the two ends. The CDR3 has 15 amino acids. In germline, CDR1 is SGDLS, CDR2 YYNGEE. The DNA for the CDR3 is TGTGCCAGCAGCCCCCGGGAGCTACCCACTGGCGGCTACACCTTC. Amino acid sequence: CASSPRELPTGGYTF.

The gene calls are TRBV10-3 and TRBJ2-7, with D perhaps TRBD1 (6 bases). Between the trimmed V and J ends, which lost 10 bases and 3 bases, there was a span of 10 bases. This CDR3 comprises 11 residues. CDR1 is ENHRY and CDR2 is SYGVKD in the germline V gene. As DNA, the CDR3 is TGTGCCAGCCGGACAGTCTACGAGCAGTACTTC. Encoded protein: CASRTVYEQYF.

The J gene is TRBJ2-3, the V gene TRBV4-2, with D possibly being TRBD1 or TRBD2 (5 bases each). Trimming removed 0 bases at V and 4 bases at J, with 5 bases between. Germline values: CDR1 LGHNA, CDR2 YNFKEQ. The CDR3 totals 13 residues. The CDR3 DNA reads TGTGCCAGCAGCCAAGAGGGGGCAGATACGCAGTATTTT. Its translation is CASSQEGADTQYF.

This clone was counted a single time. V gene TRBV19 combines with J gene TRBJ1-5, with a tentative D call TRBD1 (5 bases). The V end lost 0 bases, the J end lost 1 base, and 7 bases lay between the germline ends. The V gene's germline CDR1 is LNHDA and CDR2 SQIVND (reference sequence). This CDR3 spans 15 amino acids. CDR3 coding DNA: TGTGCCAGTAGTATAGATGGGGACAGCAATCAGCCCCAGCATTTT. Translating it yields CASSIDGDSNQPQHF.

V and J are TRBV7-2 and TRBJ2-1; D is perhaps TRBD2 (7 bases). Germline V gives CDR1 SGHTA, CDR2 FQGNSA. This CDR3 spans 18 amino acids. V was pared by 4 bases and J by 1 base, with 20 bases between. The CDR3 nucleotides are TGTGCCAGCAGCTCTATGGGGGCTAGCGGACTATCCTACAATGAGCAGTTCTTC. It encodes CASSSMGASGLSYNEQFF.

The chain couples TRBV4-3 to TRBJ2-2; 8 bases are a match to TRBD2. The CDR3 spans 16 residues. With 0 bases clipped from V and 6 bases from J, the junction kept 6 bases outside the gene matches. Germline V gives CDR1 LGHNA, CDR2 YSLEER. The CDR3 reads CASSQDQRENPGELFF. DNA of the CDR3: TGCGCCAGCAGCCAAGATCAGCGGGAGAATCCCGGGGAGCTGTTTTTT.

This CDR3 is CAISGVWANSYNEQFF. The DNA for the CDR3 is TGTGCCATCAGTGGGGTGTGGGCCAACTCCTACAATGAGCAGTTCTTC. The rearrangement uses TRBV10-3 and TRBJ2-1; no reliable D call. V was clipped by 4 bases and J by 0 bases, with 13 bases between them. The CDR3 loop spans 16 amino acids. The germline CDR1 and CDR2 sequences are ENHRY and SYGVKD.

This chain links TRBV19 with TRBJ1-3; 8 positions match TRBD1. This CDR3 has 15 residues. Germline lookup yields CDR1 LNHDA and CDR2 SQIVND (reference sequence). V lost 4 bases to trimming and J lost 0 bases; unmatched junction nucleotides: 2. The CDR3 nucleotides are TGTGCCAGTAGTACCGGGACAGGCTCTGGAAACACCATATATTTT. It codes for CASSTGTGSGNTIYF.

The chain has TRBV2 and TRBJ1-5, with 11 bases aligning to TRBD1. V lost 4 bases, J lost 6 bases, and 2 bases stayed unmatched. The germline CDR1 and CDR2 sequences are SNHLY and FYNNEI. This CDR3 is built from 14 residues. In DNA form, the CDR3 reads TGTGCCAGCAGTGTCGGACAGGGGGCTCAGCCCCAGCATTTT. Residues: CASSVGQGAQPQHF.

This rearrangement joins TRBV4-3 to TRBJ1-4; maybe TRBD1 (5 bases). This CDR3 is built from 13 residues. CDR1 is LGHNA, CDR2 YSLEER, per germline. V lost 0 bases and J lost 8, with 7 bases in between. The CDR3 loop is CASSQDKGEKLFF. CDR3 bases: TGCGCCAGCAGCCAAGACAAGGGGGAAAAACTGTTTTTT.

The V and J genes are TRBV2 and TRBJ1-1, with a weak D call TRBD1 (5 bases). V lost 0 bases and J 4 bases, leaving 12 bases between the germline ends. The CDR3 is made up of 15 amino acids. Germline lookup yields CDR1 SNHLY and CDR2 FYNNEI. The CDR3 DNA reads TGTGCCAGCAGTGAAGCTGGGGGGGATACCACTGAAGCTTTCTTT. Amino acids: CASSEAGGDTTEAFF.

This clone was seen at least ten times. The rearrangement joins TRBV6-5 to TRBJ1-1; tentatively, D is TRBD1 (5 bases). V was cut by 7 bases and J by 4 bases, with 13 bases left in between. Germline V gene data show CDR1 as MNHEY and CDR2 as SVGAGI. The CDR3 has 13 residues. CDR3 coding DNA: TGTGCCAGCACCCGGGGGAGAAGCACTGAAGCTTTCTTT. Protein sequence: CASTRGRSTEAFF.

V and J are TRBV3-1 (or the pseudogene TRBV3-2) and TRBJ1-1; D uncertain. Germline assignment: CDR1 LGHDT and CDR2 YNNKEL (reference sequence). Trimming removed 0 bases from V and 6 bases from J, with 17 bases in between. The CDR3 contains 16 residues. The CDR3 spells CASSQDFPGVMSEAFF. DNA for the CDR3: TGTGCCAGCAGCCAAGATTTTCCGGGTGTTATGTCTGAAGCTTTCTTT.

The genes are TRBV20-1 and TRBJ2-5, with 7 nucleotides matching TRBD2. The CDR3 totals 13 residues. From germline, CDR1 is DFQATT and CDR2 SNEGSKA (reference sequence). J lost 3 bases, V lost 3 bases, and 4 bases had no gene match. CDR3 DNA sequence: TGCAGTGCTAGTCCCAGCGGGAAAGAGACCCAGTACTTC. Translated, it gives CSASPSGKETQYF.

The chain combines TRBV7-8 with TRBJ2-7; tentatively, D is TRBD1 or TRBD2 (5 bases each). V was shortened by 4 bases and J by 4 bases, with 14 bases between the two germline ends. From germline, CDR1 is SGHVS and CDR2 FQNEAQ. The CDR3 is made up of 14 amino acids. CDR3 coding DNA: TGTGCCAGCAGCTCCCCGGGACGGCATTACGAGCAGTACTTC. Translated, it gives CASSSPGRHYEQYF.

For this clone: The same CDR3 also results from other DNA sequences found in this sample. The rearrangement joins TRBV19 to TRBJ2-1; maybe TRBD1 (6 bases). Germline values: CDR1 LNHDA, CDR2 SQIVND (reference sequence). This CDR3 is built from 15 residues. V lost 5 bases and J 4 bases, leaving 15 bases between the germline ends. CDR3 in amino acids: CASSSDRSSYNEQFF. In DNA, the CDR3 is TGTGCCAGTAGTTCCGACAGGTCCTCTTACAATGAGCAGTTCTTC.

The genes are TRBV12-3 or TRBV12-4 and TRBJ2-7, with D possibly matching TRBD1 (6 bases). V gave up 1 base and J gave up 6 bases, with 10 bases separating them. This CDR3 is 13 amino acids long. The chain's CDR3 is CASSLDRVGEQYF. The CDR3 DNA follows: TGTGCCAGCAGTTTAGACAGGGTTGGCGAGCAGTACTTC.